A single sample gave rise to the 2 T cell receptor beta chains below, sequenced in a study of blood T cell repertoires in COVID-19. Sequenced by immunoSEQ multiplex PCR; TCRdb stores in-frame clones only, minus some. The repertoire holds about 210,000 clones, about nine tenths seen once, with 4.8% in the top ten. The sequenced sample consisted of peripheral blood. The receptor source for this set is a woman aged 40 to 50 with acute or convalescent COVID-19.

The chain couples TRBV5-6 to TRBJ1-6; TRBD1 aligns across 9 bases. J was trimmed by 5 bases and V by 2 bases; bases with no gene match: 2. Germline CDR1 reads SGHDT; CDR2 reads YYEEEE. The CDR3 totals 15 residues. CDR3 nucleotides: TGTGCCAGCAGCTTTGGACAGGGGAATAATTCACCCCTCCACTTT. Translating it yields CASSFGQGNNSPLHF.

V usage is TRBV27 and J usage is TRBJ1-6; TRBD1 aligns across 7 bases. The trim removed 3 bases at V and 1 base at J, leaving 9 bases unmatched. In germline, CDR1 is MNHEY, CDR2 SMNVEV (reference sequence). The CDR3 totals 18 residues. The CDR3 bases are TGTGCCAGCAGTTTGTATCCAGGGGGTTCATCCTATAATTCACCCCTCCACTTT. It translates to CASSLYPGGSSYNSPLHF.